This is a list of T cell receptor beta chains from one sample in a study of blood T cell repertoires in COVID-19. Produced via immunoSEQ multiplex PCR; TCRdb's table is partial and in-frame only. This table has 270,000 or so clones, over 75% appearing once. The sequencing input was peripheral blood. The receptors were sampled from a human donor in a cohort sampled during active COVID-19. CDR3s include the opening cysteine and the closing phenylalanine or tryptophan. The order of the fields is V gene, D gene, J gene, clone size, CDR3 DNA, CDR3 protein. The D gene is left open where the match is weak. Clone size is stated in some rows and not others, as once, few, many or a class when expanded.

>TRBV18|.|TRBJ1-3|.
TGTGCCAGCGCGGGAGTAAACACCATATATTTT
CASAGVNTIYF
>TRBV7-9|TRBD1|TRBJ1-4|.
TGTGCCAGCAGCATCGGGACAGGGAATGAAAAACTGTTTTTT
CASSIGTGNEKLFF
>TRBV6-6|TRBD1|TRBJ2-5|.
TGTGCCAGCAGTCCCGGGACAGGGTATCGAGAGACCCAGTACTTC
CASSPGTGYRETQYF
>TRBV5-4|.|TRBJ1-1|.
TGTGCCAGCAGCCCCACAGTTCTCACTGAAGCTTTCTTT
CASSPTVLTEAFF
>TRBV7-2|.|TRBJ1-1|.
TGTGCCAGCAGCATCGCTTCAACTTCGGACACTGAAGCTTTCTTT
CASSIASTSDTEAFF
>TRBV6-2/TRBV6-3|.|TRBJ1-4|.
TGTGCCAGCAGCTTCATGGAGGTGGGCAGACTGTTTTTT
CASSFMEVGRLFF
>TRBV5-1|.|TRBJ2-3|once
TGCGCCAGCAGCATGGGGAGCGGTGCTAGCACAGATACGCAGTATTTT
CASSMGSGASTDTQYF
>TRBV7-9|TRBD1|TRBJ1-6|.
TGTGCCAGCAGCTTAGGGGACAGGGATAATTCACCCCTCCACTTT
CASSLGDRDNSPLHF
>TRBV29-1|TRBD1|TRBJ1-1|few
TGCAGCGCCCGAACAGGGACAGGGGGCGTAGGGGGTATTTTCTTT
CSARTGTGGVGGIFF
>TRBV6-5|TRBD1|TRBJ1-2|.
TGTGCCAGCAGCTCAGGGGGCGGCACCTATGGCTACACCTTC
CASSSGGGTYGYTF
>TRBV10-3|TRBD2|TRBJ2-5|.
TGTGCCATCAGCCTAGCGGGAGTACGAGAGACCCAGTACTTC
CAISLAGVRETQYF
>TRBV5-5|TRBD1|TRBJ1-5|.
TGTGCCAGCAGCTTCGGGTGGTCCGGGACAGGAGATCAGCCCCAGCATTTT
CASSFGWSGTGDQPQHF
>TRBV27|TRBD2|TRBJ2-3|.
TGTGCCAGCAGTTTTTTGAGGCGGGAGGGCCGACGGACCCCCACAGATACGCAGTATTTT
CASSFLRREGRRTPTDTQYF
>TRBV27|TRBD2|TRBJ2-7|once
TGTGCCAGCAGTCTCCGGGAGGGAGGGCCTTACGAGCAGTACTTC
CASSLREGGPYEQYF
>TRBV24-1|.|TRBJ2-7|.
TGTGCCACCAGTGATTCCACCACGGGAGAATTAGCCCGCGAGCAGTACTTC
CATSDSTTGELAREQYF
>TRBV27|.|TRBJ1-1|.
TGTGCCAGCAGTTTGGGCAGGAACACTGAAGCTTTCTTT
CASSLGRNTEAFF
>TRBV19|TRBD1|TRBJ2-7|.
TGTGCCAGTAGTATAGAAACTGGACAGGGGCGATACTTC
CASSIETGQGRYF
>TRBV28|TRBD2|TRBJ2-3|.
TGTGCCAGCAAACCCCTAGCGGGAGGACAGTATTTT
CASKPLAGGQYF
>TRBV7-2|.|TRBJ2-5|once
TGTGCCAGCAGCTTGCGGGCAGGAGAACAAGAGACCCAGTACTTC
CASSLRAGEQETQYF
>TRBV7-2|.|TRBJ1-1|few
TGTGCCAGCAGCTTTGGGGGGATGGGCACTGAAGCTTTCTTT
CASSFGGMGTEAFF
>TRBV19|.|TRBJ1-5|.
TGTGCCAGTAGACAGGGAATCTATAGCAATCAGCCCCAGCATTTT
CASRQGIYSNQPQHF
>TRBV3-1/TRBV3-2|.|TRBJ2-1|.
TGTGCCAGCAGCCAAGTTAGGGGTGAGCAGTTCTTC
CASSQVRGEQFF
>TRBV7-9|TRBD2|TRBJ2-7|.
TGTGCCAGCAGCTTAGATTTGGGACTAGGGACCCGAATCTCCTACGAGCAGTACTTC
CASSLDLGLGTRISYEQYF
>TRBV18|.|TRBJ1-2|.
TGTGCCAGCTCACCCGGACAGAAGAGATTGGGCTACACCTTC
CASSPGQKRLGYTF
>TRBV9|.|TRBJ1-1|.
TGTGCCACCAAGGTTCAGCAGGAAAAAACTGAAGCTTTCTTT
CATKVQQEKTEAFF
>TRBV9|TRBD1|TRBJ1-3|.
TGTGCCAGCAGCGGCTTACAGGGGTCGGGGGGAAACACCATATATTTT
CASSGLQGSGGNTIYF
>TRBV28|.|TRBJ1-2|.
TGTGCCAGCAGTTTGGGGGACAAGATCTATGGCTACACCTTC
CASSLGDKIYGYTF
>TRBV18|TRBD1|TRBJ1-1|.
TGTGCCAGCTCACGAGGGACAGGGGGCAACACTGAAGCTTTCTTT
CASSRGTGGNTEAFF
>TRBV5-1|.|TRBJ2-3|.
TGCGCCAGCAGCTTCAGTAGCACAGATACGCAGTATTTT
CASSFSSTDTQYF
>TRBV3-1/TRBV3-2|.|TRBJ2-7|.
TGTGCCAGCAGCCCTTGGGGCGGCTACGAGCAGTACTTC
CASSPWGGYEQYF
>TRBV5-1|.|TRBJ1-4|.
TGCGCCAGCAGCCTGGCGGGTGAAAAACTGTTTTTT
CASSLAGEKLFF
>TRBV11-2|TRBD1|TRBJ2-2|.
TGTGCCAGCAGCGATCGACAGGGGGCATCCGGGGAGCTGTTTTTT
CASSDRQGASGELFF
>TRBV19|TRBD2|TRBJ2-2|.
TGTGCCAGTAGTATAGGAGTCAGCGGGAGGGGTTCCGGGGAGCTGTTTTTT
CASSIGVSGRGSGELFF
>TRBV7-6|TRBD2|TRBJ2-5|.
TGTGCCAGCAGCTTAGGAGCGGGGATTCAAGAGACCCAGTACTTC
CASSLGAGIQETQYF
>TRBV19|.|TRBJ2-7|.
TGTGCCAGTAGCCCTTATACAGGGTACTACGAGCAGTACTTC
CASSPYTGYYEQYF
>TRBV7-2|.|TRBJ1-3|once
TGTGCCAGCAGCCCAGGCCCGTCCCCTGGAAACACCATATATTTT
CASSPGPSPGNTIYF
>TRBV18|TRBD1|TRBJ1-1|.
TGTGCCAGCTCACTGGACAGGGCGTCTTTCTTT
CASSLDRASFF
>TRBV7-8|TRBD2|TRBJ2-5|.
TGTGCCAGCAGCTTTCGGGGGGGACGCCAAGAGACCCAGTACTTC
CASSFRGGRQETQYF
>TRBV5-1|.|TRBJ2-7|.
TGCGCCAGCAGCCCCGTAGGGCGGGCCTCCTACGAGCAGTACTTC
CASSPVGRASYEQYF
>TRBV29-1|TRBD1|TRBJ2-3|.
TGCAGCGTTCCGGGACAGGGGCATGATACGCAGTATTTT
CSVPGQGHDTQYF
>TRBV9|.|TRBJ2-2|.
TGTGCCAGCAGCCCCCGACTAGTCCCCGGGGAGCTGTTTTTT
CASSPRLVPGELFF
>TRBV28|.|TRBJ1-5|once
TGTGCCAGCAGTTCGCAGATTCTCCTTAGCAATCAGCCCCAGCATTTT
CASSSQILLSNQPQHF
>TRBV7-9|.|TRBJ1-2|.
TGTGCCAGCAGCCTCGACGGAGGGGAAAGCTATGGCTACACCTTC
CASSLDGGESYGYTF
>TRBV3-1/TRBV3-2|.|TRBJ1-2|.
TGTGCCAGCAGCCCCCAGCGAACATCTAACTATGGCTACACCTTC
CASSPQRTSNYGYTF
>TRBV19|.|TRBJ2-5|once
TGTGCCAGTAAGAGGCCTCCCGAGGGGACCCAGTACTTC
CASKRPPEGTQYF
>TRBV6-1|TRBD2|TRBJ2-1|few
TGTGCCAGCAGTGAACAACTAGCGGGTTACAATGAGCAGTTCTTC
CASSEQLAGYNEQFF
>TRBV29-1|.|TRBJ2-5|.
TGCAGCGTTGGGCGACTAGGCCAAGAGACCCAGTACTTC
CSVGRLGQETQYF
>TRBV3-1/TRBV3-2|TRBD1|TRBJ1-1|few
TGTGCCAGCGCCGGGACAGCGAACACTGAAGCTTTCTTT
CASAGTANTEAFF
>TRBV6-5|.|TRBJ2-7|once
TGTGCCAGCAGCCGAGAGGGAGGCCTCTACGAGCAGTACTTC
CASSREGGLYEQYF
>TRBV4-1|TRBD1|TRBJ2-7|.
TGCGCCAGCAGCCTCGGACAGGAGCGGACCTACGAGCAGTACTTC
CASSLGQERTYEQYF
>TRBV19|.|TRBJ2-1|.
TGTGCCAGTAGTACGTCCGGCTCCTACAATGAGCAGTTCTTC
CASSTSGSYNEQFF